Listed below are T cell receptor beta chains from one sample, sequenced in a study of long-term antiretroviral therapy in people with HIV. Profiled with immunoSEQ multiplex PCR; TCRdb holds only in-frame clones, not every one. The sample contains about 19,000 clones, roughly 72% of which appear only once. This specimen was unsorted PBMCs, taken 2.2 years after starting antiretroviral therapy. Source of these receptors: a man aged 50 or older with HIV. Both conserved end residues are part of each CDR3. The D gene is left open where the match is weak. For some rows the clone size is stated as once, few or many, or as a class when expanded; others skip it.

clone_size: NA; d_call: NA; j_call: TRBJ2-5; v_call: TRBV5-4; cdr3_nt: TGTGCCAGCAGCTTGCGGGGAGGAGAGACCCAGTACTTC; cdr3_aa: CASSLRGGETQYF
clone_size: NA; d_call: NA; j_call: TRBJ2-5; v_call: TRBV9; cdr3_nt: TGTGCCAGCAGCGTAGGGGGTGGCGTCCAAGAGACCCAGTACTTC; cdr3_aa: CASSVGGGVQETQYF
clone_size: NA; d_call: NA; j_call: TRBJ2-3; v_call: TRBV9; cdr3_nt: TGTGCCAGCAGCGTAACTAGTACAGATACGCAGTATTTT; cdr3_aa: CASSVTSTDTQYF
clone_size: NA; d_call: NA; j_call: TRBJ2-7; v_call: TRBV7-9; cdr3_nt: TGTGCCAGCAGCCTTAGTGGGGACGAGCAGTACTTC; cdr3_aa: CASSLSGDEQYF
clone_size: NA; d_call: NA; j_call: TRBJ2-5; v_call: TRBV6-5; cdr3_nt: TGTGCCAGCAGGCTGGGACACCTCCAAGAGACCCAGTACTTC; cdr3_aa: CASRLGHLQETQYF
clone_size: once; d_call: NA; j_call: TRBJ1-2; v_call: TRBV20-1; cdr3_nt: TGCAGTGCTAGTAACTTCTATGGCTACACCTTC; cdr3_aa: CSASNFYGYTF
clone_size: NA; d_call: TRBD2; j_call: TRBJ2-2; v_call: TRBV18; cdr3_nt: TGTGCCAGCTCACCGCTCGGGACGGGGGGAATCAACGGGGAGCTGTTTTTT; cdr3_aa: CASSPLGTGGINGELFF
clone_size: NA; d_call: TRBD2; j_call: TRBJ2-5; v_call: TRBV27; cdr3_nt: TGTGCCAGCAGTTCACCTACTAGCGGGAGGGCCGGATGGGAGACCCAGTACTTC; cdr3_aa: CASSSPTSGRAGWETQYF
clone_size: NA; d_call: TRBD2; j_call: TRBJ2-5; v_call: TRBV7-7; cdr3_nt: TGTGCTAGCAGCCGGACTAGGTCGGGGGAGACCCAGTACTTC; cdr3_aa: CASSRTRSGETQYF
clone_size: NA; d_call: NA; j_call: TRBJ2-1; v_call: TRBV5-1; cdr3_nt: TGCGCCAGCAGCTTGTTCCCAGGGTATAATGAGCAGTTCTTC; cdr3_aa: CASSLFPGYNEQFF
clone_size: NA; d_call: NA; j_call: TRBJ2-7; v_call: TRBV9; cdr3_nt: TGTGCCAGCAGCGTAGCTTGGGCGGGGACCGAGCAGTACTTC; cdr3_aa: CASSVAWAGTEQYF
clone_size: once; d_call: TRBD2; j_call: TRBJ2-7; v_call: TRBV28; cdr3_nt: TGTGCCACCTCCCTAGCGGCCTACGAGCAGTACTTC; cdr3_aa: CATSLAAYEQYF
clone_size: NA; d_call: NA; j_call: TRBJ2-3; v_call: TRBV6-4; cdr3_nt: TGTGCCAGCAGTGAATCCCCTGGCGTTACGCAGTATTTT; cdr3_aa: CASSESPGVTQYF
clone_size: NA; d_call: NA; j_call: TRBJ2-4; v_call: TRBV5-6; cdr3_nt: TGTGCCAGCAGCTTGGTGGCCAAAAACATTCAGTACTTC; cdr3_aa: CASSLVAKNIQYF
clone_size: NA; d_call: NA; j_call: TRBJ2-3; v_call: TRBV4-3; cdr3_nt: TGCGCCAGCAGCCAAGAACTTACCGGGACCCCGCAGTATTTT; cdr3_aa: CASSQELTGTPQYF
clone_size: NA; d_call: NA; j_call: TRBJ2-5; v_call: TRBV4-1; cdr3_nt: TGCGCCAGCAGCCAAGAGAACAGGGAAGAGACCCAGTACTTC; cdr3_aa: CASSQENREETQYF
clone_size: once; d_call: NA; j_call: TRBJ2-7; v_call: TRBV13; cdr3_nt: TGTGCCAGCAGCCCCGACGCGAGTAGGAGGAACTACGAGCAGTACTTC; cdr3_aa: CASSPDASRRNYEQYF
clone_size: once; d_call: TRBD2; j_call: TRBJ2-5; v_call: TRBV11-1; cdr3_nt: TGTGCCAGCAGCTCCTGGACTAGCGGGCAAGAGACCCAGTACTTC; cdr3_aa: CASSSWTSGQETQYF
clone_size: NA; d_call: NA; j_call: TRBJ2-7; v_call: TRBV5-1; cdr3_nt: TGCGCCAGCAGCTTGGCCCAGGGACCCTACGAGCAGTACTTC; cdr3_aa: CASSLAQGPYEQYF
clone_size: NA; d_call: NA; j_call: TRBJ1-1; v_call: TRBV18; cdr3_nt: TGTGCCAGCTCACCATTGATTGAGAACACTGAAGCTTTCTTT; cdr3_aa: CASSPLIENTEAFF
clone_size: NA; d_call: TRBD2; j_call: TRBJ2-3; v_call: TRBV4-1; cdr3_nt: TGCGCCAGCAGCCACGGTCCAGCGGGGGTCACAGATACGCAGTATTTT; cdr3_aa: CASSHGPAGVTDTQYF
clone_size: NA; d_call: NA; j_call: TRBJ2-7; v_call: TRBV6-6; cdr3_nt: TGTGCAACGCGCGAGGTCTGGTACGAGCAGTACTTC; cdr3_aa: CATREVWYEQYF
clone_size: once; d_call: TRBD2; j_call: TRBJ2-7; v_call: TRBV29-1; cdr3_nt: TGCAGCGTTGAAGATTCTAGCGGATATACCTACGAGCAGTACTTC; cdr3_aa: CSVEDSSGYTYEQYF
clone_size: NA; d_call: NA; j_call: TRBJ2-2; v_call: TRBV11-3; cdr3_nt: TGTGCCAGCAGGGGAAAGAACACCGGGGAGCTGTTTTTT; cdr3_aa: CASRGKNTGELFF
clone_size: NA; d_call: NA; j_call: TRBJ2-1; v_call: TRBV5-5; cdr3_nt: TGTGCCAGCAGCCAACGGACTCAGAGCTCCTACAATGAGCAGTTCTTC; cdr3_aa: CASSQRTQSSYNEQFF
clone_size: NA; d_call: NA; j_call: TRBJ1-2; v_call: TRBV19; cdr3_nt: TGTGCCAGTAGTGAGCAGGGGAGCGACTATGGCTACACCTTC; cdr3_aa: CASSEQGSDYGYTF
clone_size: NA; d_call: NA; j_call: TRBJ2-7; v_call: TRBV7-2; cdr3_nt: TGTGCCAGCAGCTGGAAGGGACTGAGCTCCTACGAGCAGTACTTC; cdr3_aa: CASSWKGLSSYEQYF
clone_size: NA; d_call: NA; j_call: TRBJ1-1; v_call: TRBV29-1; cdr3_nt: TGCAGCGTTAGGGGGAGAACTCCTGAAGCTTTCTTT; cdr3_aa: CSVRGRTPEAFF
clone_size: NA; d_call: NA; j_call: TRBJ2-5; v_call: TRBV5-1; cdr3_nt: TGCGCCAGCAGCTTGGCAGGGCAGAAGGAGACCCAGTACTTC; cdr3_aa: CASSLAGQKETQYF
clone_size: few; d_call: NA; j_call: TRBJ2-6; v_call: TRBV4-2; cdr3_nt: TGTGCCAGCAGCCAAAATCACAGGTCGGCTGGGGCCAACGTCCTGACTTTC; cdr3_aa: CASSQNHRSAGANVLTF
clone_size: NA; d_call: NA; j_call: TRBJ1-1; v_call: TRBV2; cdr3_nt: TGTGCCAGCAGTCAACAGGGCCTGAACACTGAAGCTTTCTTT; cdr3_aa: CASSQQGLNTEAFF
clone_size: NA; d_call: TRBD1; j_call: TRBJ2-7; v_call: TRBV6-1; cdr3_nt: TGTGCCAGCAGTGGGACAGGGGGCTTCTACGAGCAGTACTTC; cdr3_aa: CASSGTGGFYEQYF
clone_size: NA; d_call: NA; j_call: TRBJ2-5; v_call: TRBV7-9; cdr3_nt: TGTGCCAGCAGCTTATTACCGCTCCTATACCAAGAGACCCAGTACTTC; cdr3_aa: CASSLLPLLYQETQYF
clone_size: few; d_call: NA; j_call: TRBJ2-7; v_call: TRBV28; cdr3_nt: TGTGCCAGCAGTTGGCTGACGGACAGCTCCTACGAGCAGTACTTC; cdr3_aa: CASSWLTDSSYEQYF
clone_size: NA; d_call: NA; j_call: TRBJ1-1; v_call: TRBV18; cdr3_nt: TGTGCCAGCTCACCGGAACCACTAGGGTTTTCTGAAGCTTTCTTT; cdr3_aa: CASSPEPLGFSEAFF
clone_size: NA; d_call: TRBD1; j_call: TRBJ1-5; v_call: TRBV10-3; cdr3_nt: TGTGCCATCAGTGACCCGGACAGGGGGCGCGTGGGCAATCAGCCCCAGCATTTT; cdr3_aa: CAISDPDRGRVGNQPQHF
clone_size: NA; d_call: TRBD1; j_call: TRBJ1-2; v_call: TRBV11-2; cdr3_nt: TGTGCCAGCAGCCCACAGACAGGGCCTCTCTATGGCTACACCTTC; cdr3_aa: CASSPQTGPLYGYTF
clone_size: NA; d_call: TRBD2; j_call: TRBJ2-3; v_call: TRBV19; cdr3_nt: TGTGCCAGTAGTACCTTCCGGGGAGGGACAGATACGCAGTATTTT; cdr3_aa: CASSTFRGGTDTQYF
clone_size: NA; d_call: TRBD2; j_call: TRBJ2-1; v_call: TRBV10-3; cdr3_nt: TGTGCCATCAGTGACCCCCGGGGGGGGTCGGAGGAGCAGTTCTTC; cdr3_aa: CAISDPRGGSEEQFF
clone_size: NA; d_call: TRBD2; j_call: TRBJ2-3; v_call: TRBV15; cdr3_nt: TGTGCCACCAGCACCGGGATAGCGGGACGCACAGATACGCAGTATTTT; cdr3_aa: CATSTGIAGRTDTQYF
clone_size: NA; d_call: NA; j_call: TRBJ1-6; v_call: TRBV5-1; cdr3_nt: TGCGCCAGCAGCTTACAGCCAACCTATAATTCACCCCTCCACTTT; cdr3_aa: CASSLQPTYNSPLHF
clone_size: NA; d_call: NA; j_call: TRBJ1-1; v_call: TRBV7-9; cdr3_nt: TGTGCCAGCAGCTTAGGACAGTCGAACACTGAAGCTTTCTTT; cdr3_aa: CASSLGQSNTEAFF
clone_size: few; d_call: TRBD1; j_call: TRBJ2-7; v_call: TRBV6-6; cdr3_nt: TGTGCCAGCAGACCTCCGGGACAGGGGACCGAGCAGTACTTC; cdr3_aa: CASRPPGQGTEQYF
clone_size: NA; d_call: NA; j_call: TRBJ1-4; v_call: TRBV18; cdr3_nt: TGTGCCAGCTCACCACCGGGGACGGCTTCTAATGAAAAACTGTTTTTT; cdr3_aa: CASSPPGTASNEKLFF
clone_size: NA; d_call: TRBD2; j_call: TRBJ2-1; v_call: TRBV4-1; cdr3_nt: TGCGCCAGCAGCCAAGGGACTAGCGGGAGGGCCCTCGGTCGTTTCTTC; cdr3_aa: CASSQGTSGRALGRFF
clone_size: NA; d_call: TRBD1; j_call: TRBJ2-1; v_call: TRBV28; cdr3_nt: TGTGCCAGCAGTCCCATATTTCGCCAACCGGGACAGCAAGGGGATGAGCAGTTCTTC; cdr3_aa: CASSPIFRQPGQQGDEQFF
clone_size: NA; d_call: NA; j_call: TRBJ2-5; v_call: TRBV27; cdr3_nt: TGTGCCAGCAGTTTATGGGGTGGGAGGAACACAGAGACCCAGTACTTC; cdr3_aa: CASSLWGGRNTETQYF
clone_size: once; d_call: NA; j_call: TRBJ2-1; v_call: TRBV7-2; cdr3_nt: TGTGCCAGCGCCCCAGGGTTATTGGGGCAGTTCTTC; cdr3_aa: CASAPGLLGQFF
clone_size: NA; d_call: NA; j_call: TRBJ2-2; v_call: TRBV5-4; cdr3_nt: TGTGCCAGCACCCCCGATGGTACGAACACCGGGGAGCTGTTTTTT; cdr3_aa: CASTPDGTNTGELFF
clone_size: NA; d_call: TRBD1; j_call: TRBJ1-2; v_call: TRBV11-2; cdr3_nt: TGTGCCAGCAGCTTGACGGGGACAGGGCTTTATGGCTACACCTTC; cdr3_aa: CASSLTGTGLYGYTF
clone_size: NA; d_call: TRBD2; j_call: TRBJ2-1; v_call: TRBV5-6; cdr3_nt: TGTGCCAGCAGCCCAACGGCGGGGGGATTAAATGAGCAGTTCTTC; cdr3_aa: CASSPTAGGLNEQFF
clone_size: NA; d_call: NA; j_call: TRBJ1-4; v_call: TRBV2; cdr3_nt: TGTGCCAGCCAATTAGGACTGAGCAGGGAAAAACTGTTTTTT; cdr3_aa: CASQLGLSREKLFF